This is a list of T cell receptor beta chains from one sample in a study of T cells in Graves' hyperthyroidism and ophthalmopathy. TCRdb processed the multiplex PCR reads anew with MiXCR; each CDR3 protein has one entry. The sample comprises a few hundred thousand distinct CDR3 sequences, roughly 46% of which are singletons, and under 20% rests with the top ten. Input material: peripheral blood or thyroid tissue (not recorded which). The receptors were sampled from an adult woman with Graves' disease, either hyperthyroidism or ophthalmopathy (not recorded which). Both conserved end residues are part of each CDR3. A D gene is named only where the DNA matches it firmly. Expanded clones get a size class; other rows say once, few or many, or leave the size out.

CSVAGGEPDEQYF	TGCAGCGTAGCTGGCGGAGAGCCCGACGAGCAGTACTTC	TRBJ2-7	TRBV29-1	.	.
CASSLGDRSYYGYTF	TGTGCCAGCAGCTTGGGGGACAGGTCGTACTATGGCTACACCTTC	TRBJ1-2	TRBV5-6	TRBD1	.
CSARDEGRGYTF	TGCAGTGCTAGAGATGAGGGAAGGGGCTACACCTTC	TRBJ1-2	TRBV20-1	.	.
CVAPGGYNEQYF	TGTGTAGCGCCCGGGGGGTACAATGAGCAGTACTTC	TRBJ2-7	TRBV7-2	TRBD2	.
CASSQAQGVAVSYEQYF	TGCGCCAGCAGCCAAGCGCAGGGGGTAGCGGTCTCCTACGAGCAGTACTTC	TRBJ2-7	TRBV4-1	.	many
CAWSGPGNEKLFF	TGTGCCTGGAGTGGTCCGGGAAACGAAAAACTGTTTTTT	TRBJ1-4	TRBV30	.	.
CATLGAGRSETQYF	TGTGCCACCCTGGGGGCAGGTCGGTCAGAGACCCAGTACTTC	TRBJ2-5	TRBV2	.	.
CASSQWGRDEQYF	TGTGCCAGCAGCCAGTGGGGGAGAGACGAGCAGTACTTC	TRBJ2-7	TRBV14	.	.
CASSYELNTEAFF	TGTGCCAGCAGTTACGAATTGAACACTGAAGCTTTCTTT	TRBJ1-1	TRBV6-4	.	.
CASSLRGQGNEKLFF	TGTGCCAGCAGCTTAAGGGGACAGGGTAACGAAAAACTGTTTTTT	TRBJ1-4	TRBV7-2	TRBD1	.
CASNLRDRGGYTF	TGTGCCAGTAACCTTAGGGACAGGGGCGGCTACACCTTC	TRBJ1-2	TRBV19	TRBD1	.
CASSLVSAGSSYEQYF	TGCGCCAGCAGCTTGGTATCAGCAGGGAGCTCCTACGAGCAGTACTTC	TRBJ2-7	TRBV5-1	.	.
CASSYPDGLGNTEAFF	TGTGCCAGCAGTTACCCGGACGGGCTAGGGAACACTGAAGCTTTCTTT	TRBJ1-1	TRBV6-6	.	many
CASTSGTRETQYF	TGTGCCAGCACTTCCGGGACAAGGGAGACCCAGTACTTC	TRBJ2-5	TRBV7-2	.	.
CASSFDDSGANVLTF	TGTGCCAGCAGTTTCGATGACTCTGGGGCCAACGTCCTGACTTTC	TRBJ2-6	TRBV27	.	.
CASTFGLRGAGALYGYTF	TGTGCCAGCACCTTTGGACTGCGGGGGGCAGGGGCCCTGTATGGCTACACCTTC	TRBJ1-2	TRBV6-6	.	.
CSVRGTTNYGYTF	TGCAGCGTTCGGGGCACCACTAACTATGGCTACACCTTC	TRBJ1-2	TRBV29-1	.	.
CASRREFNEQFF	TGTGCCAGCCGGCGGGAGTTCAATGAGCAGTTCTTC	TRBJ2-1	TRBV2	TRBD2	few
CSAGAGVGAYTGELFF	TGCAGTGCTGGGGCGGGTGTGGGAGCTTATACCGGGGAGCTGTTTTTT	TRBJ2-2	TRBV20-1	.	many
CASSPTSQVGLDTEAFF	TGCGCCAGCAGCCCGACTAGCCAGGTAGGGTTGGACACTGAAGCTTTCTTT	TRBJ1-1	TRBV5-1	.	many
CASSPSAMEQYF	TGTGCCAGCTCACCTTCGGCCATGGAGCAGTACTTC	TRBJ2-7	TRBV18	.	.
CSASRTRRGETQYF	TGCAGTGCTAGCCGGACTAGACGGGGTGAGACCCAGTACTTC	TRBJ2-5	TRBV20-1	TRBD2	many
CASSESGGVNQPQHF	TGTGCCAGCAGTGAATCGGGGGGGGTCAATCAGCCCCAGCATTTT	TRBJ1-5	TRBV25-1	.	many
CASSSLRDRGYEQYF	TGTGCCAGCAGCTCCCTCCGGGACAGGGGCTACGAGCAGTACTTC	TRBJ2-7	TRBV7-9	TRBD1	.
CAISGEVPNEQFF	TGTGCCATCAGTGGGGAGGTTCCGAATGAGCAGTTCTTC	TRBJ2-1	TRBV10-3	.	.
CAISGGQQRGHEKLFF	TGTGCCATCAGTGGGGGACAGCAAAGGGGACATGAAAAACTGTTTTTT	TRBJ1-4	TRBV10-3	TRBD1	.
CAISPLGGKSYEQYF	TGTGCCATCAGTCCGCTGGGTGGGAAGTCCTACGAGCAGTACTTC	TRBJ2-7	TRBV10-3	.	many
CASRLQAAQETQYF	TGTGCCAGTAGACTACAGGCGGCCCAAGAGACCCAGTACTTC	TRBJ2-5	TRBV19	.	.
CSARARTEAFF	TGCAGTGCTAGGGCCCGCACTGAAGCTTTCTTT	TRBJ1-1	TRBV20-1	.	.
CATGTEEKDYGYTF	TGTGCTACCGGGACCGAGGAAAAAGACTATGGCTACACCTTC	TRBJ1-2	TRBV25-1	.	.
CASSQVRSGTSYSGELFF	TGTGCCAGCAGCCAAGTCAGGTCGGGGACTAGCTACTCCGGGGAGCTGTTTTTT	TRBJ2-2	TRBV4-2	TRBD2	.
CATSRRGSEGDSGANILTF	TGTGCCACCAGCCGACGGGGGAGTGAGGGAGATTCTGGGGCCAACATCCTGACTTTC	TRBJ2-6	TRBV15	.	.
CASSFQGLGYTF	TGTGCCAGCAGTTTTCAGGGACTAGGCTACACCTTC	TRBJ1-2	TRBV28	.	many
CASRGQGAGETQYF	TGTGCCAGCAGAGGGCAGGGGGCCGGCGAGACCCAGTACTTC	TRBJ2-5	TRBV6-2/TRBV6-3	TRBD1	many
CSAAPDRSSTNEKLFF	TGCAGTGCTGCCCCCGACAGGAGCTCGACTAATGAAAAACTGTTTTTT	TRBJ1-4	TRBV20-1	.	many
CSARDRTGAGRSPLHF	TGCAGTGCTAGAGATCGGACAGGGGCGGGAAGGTCACCCCTCCACTTT	TRBJ1-6	TRBV20-1	TRBD1	.
CSAPKTGERETQYF	TGCAGTGCTCCCAAGACAGGGGAGCGCGAGACCCAGTACTTC	TRBJ2-5	TRBV20-1	TRBD1	many
CASSPTGFEQYF	TGTGCCAGCAGCCCTACAGGGTTCGAGCAGTACTTC	TRBJ2-7	TRBV7-9	.	many
CASSLDRPYEQYF	TGTGCCAGCAGCTTAGACCGTCCCTACGAGCAGTACTTC	TRBJ2-7	TRBV11-2	.	many
CASRQGLQNYGYTF	TGTGCCAGCAGACAGGGGTTACAAAACTATGGCTACACCTTC	TRBJ1-2	TRBV12-3/TRBV12-4	TRBD1	few
CATTGTGGQPQHF	TGTGCCACCACCGGGACCGGGGGTCAGCCCCAGCATTTT	TRBJ1-5	TRBV10-3	.	once
CASSSGRQYMNTEAFF	TGTGCCAGCAGCAGCGGACGACAGTACATGAACACTGAAGCTTTCTTT	TRBJ1-1	TRBV11-1	.	.
CSVEGKGTSYEQYF	TGCAGCGTTGAGGGGAAAGGCACCTCCTACGAGCAGTACTTC	TRBJ2-7	TRBV29-1	.	few
CASSLTGLGPQHF	TGCGCCAGCAGCCTGACAGGGCTTGGGCCCCAGCATTTT	TRBJ1-5	TRBV5-8	TRBD1	.
CASTSGSGSYEQYF	TGTGCCAGCACCTCAGGGTCGGGGTCCTACGAGCAGTACTTC	TRBJ2-7	TRBV6-5	.	.